The rows below give T cell receptor beta chains drawn from one sample of a study of response to subunit inactivated influenza vaccine. TCRdb ran MiXCR on the RT-PCR reads and lists one entry per CDR3 protein. The sample comprises under 750,000 distinct CDR3 sequences, approximately 10% of which are singletons, and 10% rests with the top ten. This specimen consisted of PBMCs from blood, obtained on the day of vaccination. The receptors originated from a man aged 50-59 years who received an inactivated influenza vaccine. CDR3s include the opening cysteine and the closing phenylalanine or tryptophan. A D gene is named only where the DNA matches it firmly. Clone size, where shown, is once, few, many, or a class for clones that have expanded.

d_call	v_call	clone_size	j_call	cdr3_nt	cdr3_aa
NA	TRBV2	NA	TRBJ2-2	TGTGCCAGCAGTGAATGGGGGCAGGACACCGGGGAGCTGTTTTTT	CASSEWGQDTGELFF
TRBD2	TRBV3-1	NA	TRBJ2-1	TGTGCCAGCAGCATCCCAGCGGGGGGGTACGATGAGCAGTTCTTC	CASSIPAGGYDEQFF
TRBD1	TRBV6-1	few	TRBJ2-5	TGTGCCAGCAGTCCGGGACAGGGGGCCTACGGGACCCAGTACTTC	CASSPGQGAYGTQYF
NA	TRBV20-1	few	TRBJ1-1	TGCAGTGGGGCGAGAGGGCATAATGAAGCTTTCTTT	CSGARGHNEAFF
TRBD1	TRBV12-3/TRBV12-4	few	TRBJ1-1	TGTGCCAGCAGTGGGGACAGTGTTCTGGCTTTCTTT	CASSGDSVLAFF
TRBD2	TRBV12-3/TRBV12-4	many	TRBJ2-5	TGTGCCAGCAGTTCCCGACTAGCGGGAGTGGGGGAGACCCAGTACTTC	CASSSRLAGVGETQYF
NA	TRBV7-8	few	TRBJ2-1	TGTGCCAGCAGCTTGGGGACGACTCACCAGTTCTTC	CASSLGTTHQFF
NA	TRBV10-3	few	TRBJ2-5	TGTGCCATCAGTGAGACTCGACGGGGACAAGAGACCCAGTACTTC	CAISETRRGQETQYF
NA	TRBV5-1	few	TRBJ2-7	TGCGCCAGCAGCTCCGACAGCTTTTACTCCTACGAGCAGTACTTC	CASSSDSFYSYEQYF
NA	TRBV7-2	many	TRBJ2-7	TGTGCCAGCAGCTTAGTGGTGAGCTCCTACGAGCAGTACTTC	CASSLVVSSYEQYF
NA	TRBV30	few	TRBJ2-2	TGTGCCTGGAGTGTACGTCTAGCGCCCACCGGGGAGCTGTTTTTT	CAWSVRLAPTGELFF
NA	TRBV24-1	NA	TRBJ2-5	TGTGCCACCAGTAAGGCAGAGACCCAGTACTTC	CATSKAETQYF
NA	TRBV7-2	many	TRBJ2-1	TGTGCCAGCAGCTTAGCGCTAACGGGATATAGATGGTTGGGCAATGAGCAGTTCTTC	CASSLALTGYRWLGNEQFF
NA	TRBV7-9	few	TRBJ2-1	TGTGCCAGCAGCATACCACTAGGAGTAGGGTTCAATGAGCAGTTCTTC	CASSIPLGVGFNEQFF
TRBD1	TRBV2	NA	TRBJ2-7	TGTGCCAGCAGTCGTGGACAGGGCGCCTACGGGCAGTACTTC	CASSRGQGAYGQYF
NA	TRBV7-2	few	TRBJ2-7	TGTGCCAGCAGCACCCGTGTTTCGGGATACGAGCAGTACTTC	CASSTRVSGYEQYF
TRBD1	TRBV7-2	few	TRBJ2-3	TGTGCCAGCAGCTCGACAGGGGAACGGACAGATACGCAGTATTTT	CASSSTGERTDTQYF
NA	TRBV2	NA	TRBJ2-1	TGTGCCACGAGGGGTAAAAATGAGCAGTTCTTC	CATRGKNEQFF
TRBD2	TRBV7-2	few	TRBJ2-7	TGTGCCAGCAGCTCCTTTTCCGGGAGGGCCCCCGAGCAGTACTTC	CASSSFSGRAPEQYF
TRBD2	TRBV20-1	many	TRBJ2-1	TGCAGTGCTAGGGGACTAGCGGCTTACAATGAGCAGTTCTTC	CSARGLAAYNEQFF
NA	TRBV5-1	few	TRBJ1-1	TGCGCCAGCAGCCCACAGGGAGTGGGGACTGAAGCTTTCTTT	CASSPQGVGTEAFF
TRBD2	TRBV11-2	few	TRBJ2-2	TGTGCCAGCAGCTTAGAGACTAGCGGGGGGTTGAGGGCCGGGGAGCTGTTTTTT	CASSLETSGGLRAGELFF
NA	TRBV7-9	few	TRBJ2-5	TGTGCCAGCAGCTTAGATCCAGGCACGGGGGAGACCCAGTACTTC	CASSLDPGTGETQYF
TRBD1	TRBV30	NA	TRBJ2-7	TGTGCCTGGAGTGACCGGGACAGAAGCTCCTACGAGCAGTACTTC	CAWSDRDRSSYEQYF
TRBD2	TRBV5-1	NA	TRBJ2-1	TGCGCCAGCAGCTTGGGCGGGAGCTATGTTGAGCAGTTCTTC	CASSLGGSYVEQFF
NA	TRBV7-9	NA	TRBJ1-6	TGTGCCAGCAGCTTAGCTGGGGATAATTCACCCCTCCACTTT	CASSLAGDNSPLHF
NA	TRBV4-1	few	TRBJ1-3	TGCGCCAGCAGCCAATTGGCAATATTGCGGGGGGCTAGAGGAAACACCATATATTTT	CASSQLAILRGARGNTIYF
NA	TRBV28	few	TRBJ1-6	TGTGCCAGCAGTTTATTTCCCGGGACAAGGAGTTCACCCCTCCACTTT	CASSLFPGTRSSPLHF
NA	TRBV6-2/TRBV6-3	NA	TRBJ1-1	TGTGCCAGCAGTCCCCTTACGGGGTACACTGAAGCTTTCTTT	CASSPLTGYTEAFF
NA	TRBV4-2	NA	TRBJ2-3	TGTGCCAGCAGCCCCTATCTAGCAACGGATACGCAGTATTTT	CASSPYLATDTQYF
NA	TRBV29-1	few	TRBJ2-2	TGCAGCGTTGGGGTGCCTGACGCCGGGGAGCTGTTTTTT	CSVGVPDAGELFF
TRBD2	TRBV20-1	few	TRBJ2-5	TGCAGTGCTTTTAGCGGGGGGCCTCAAGAGACCCAGTACTTC	CSAFSGGPQETQYF
TRBD2	TRBV18	NA	TRBJ2-1	TGTGCCAGCTCACCAACTAGCGGGAGGGGTGAGCAGTTCTTC	CASSPTSGRGEQFF
TRBD2	TRBV7-3	NA	TRBJ2-3	TGTGCCAGCAGCTTCATAGCGGGGGGGAGAGATACGCAGTATTTT	CASSFIAGGRDTQYF
NA	TRBV12-3/TRBV12-4	few	TRBJ1-5	TGTGCCAGCAGTCCAGGGGAATATCAGCCCCAGCATTTT	CASSPGEYQPQHF
TRBD1	TRBV20-1	few	TRBJ2-1	TGCAGTGCCCAGAGAGGGGGCGCCCGCAATGAGCAGTTCTTC	CSAQRGGARNEQFF
NA	TRBV7-2	NA	TRBJ2-1	TGTGCCAGCAGCTTGATTCTTCTCCGTCCCGCCTACAATGAGCAGTTCTTC	CASSLILLRPAYNEQFF
TRBD2	TRBV5-6	NA	TRBJ2-1	TGTGCCAGCAGCCTGACTAGCGGGAGTCCCTACAATGAGCAGTTCTTC	CASSLTSGSPYNEQFF
NA	TRBV7-2	few	TRBJ2-7	TGTGCCAGCAGCCCCTTTCAAGGGGGGCTCTCCTACGAGCAGTACTTC	CASSPFQGGLSYEQYF